This record covers a single TCR beta chain. Its antigen is unidentified. This entry belongs to a study of molecular identifiers for immune sequencing clone quantification. Overall study context: Four of five splits of RNA from 20,000 or 100,000 naive CD8 cells were sequenced in replicates.

Overall study results and limits: Under 1% of molecules in naive cells, but over 97% of effector molecules, belonged to clones above 20 RNA copies.

Isolation of naive CD8 T cells was achieved by sorting on a CD8+CD4-CCR7+CD45RA+ phenotype. There are 15 residues in the CDR3. Germline CDR1 is SNHLY and CDR2 is FYNNEI. Losses at the gene ends were 8 bases for V and 2 bases for J; bases not matched to a gene: 6. Previously described methods and listed TCR primers produced bulk TCR libraries. TCRdb re-called the PCR reads through MiXCR, storing one row per CDR3 protein. This sample yields 490,000 or so distinct CDR3 sequences, of which around 25% are seen a single time; about 0.75% belongs to the top ten. The sequenced sample was naive CD8+ T cells from blood, with Jurkat cell RNA spiked in. As for subset: FACS-sorted CD8+CD4-CCR7+CD45RA+ naive T cells. V usage is TRBV2 and J usage is TRBJ2-1, with TRBD2 identical over 10 bases. The TCR sequence derives from a human donor in good health. Some libraries in this study had Jurkat cell RNA spiked in. The CDR3 DNA reads TGTGCCAGCGGTTTAGCGGGGGGAACCTACAATGAGCAGTTCTTC. Its protein is CASGLAGGTYNEQFF.